This T cell receptor beta chain was identified in a study of CXCR3-negative and CXCR3-positive naive CD8 T cells. At the level of the study: Around 130 million TRB reads were obtained overall (about 1.5 +/- 0.3 million per library). Study observations and caveats: TRBV-TRBJ usage was alike in naive CXCR3-negative and CXCR3-positive cells but differed in memory cells. More hydrophobic TRB CDR3s occurred in CXCR3-positive than in CXCR3-negative naive cells. Because surface CD5 did not distinguish the naive subsets, TCR strength was inferred from TRB CDR3 properties.

Regarding this clonotype: Its antigen is not known.

This CDR3 is built from 15 residues. The germline V gene has CDR1 LGHNA and CDR2 YSLEER. Libraries of TRB cDNA were made by 5' RACE and carried UMIs. TCRdb re-called the 5' RACE reads and gives one entry per CDR3 protein, without DNA. The sample table includes approximately 48,000 distinct CDR3 sequences. The rearrangement links TRBV4-3 to TRBJ2-5; without DNA, the TCRdb call of TRBD2 cannot be checked. Material for sequencing was naive CXCR3+ CD8+ T cells from blood. Subset meaning: CD45RO-CCR7+CD27+CD95- naive CD8+ T cells expressing CXCR3 (TNR3+). The sequence was obtained from a human donor in good health. Some clones in this sample may be carry-over from other donors' samples. The CDR3: CASSQNGGAGETQYF.